This entry lists 3 T cell receptor beta chains sequenced from one sample in a study of shared clonotypes between healthy human individuals. Repertoires were generated with immunoSEQ multiplex PCR, while TCRdb's copy carries only in-frame clones and drops some. The profile shows fewer than 2.5 million clones, roughly 93% of them singletons. Sequences were obtained from naive CD4+ T cells from PBMCs. Subset reported: CD45RA+ positively selected. These TCRs come from a man between 18 and 29 years old in good health. Some clones in this sample may be carry-over from other donors' samples.

The rearrangement links TRBV6-1 to TRBJ1-5, with D maybe TRBD1 (5 bases). V lost 6 bases to trimming and J lost 5 bases, with 14 bases between them. From germline, CDR1 is MNHNS and CDR2 SASEGT. There are 14 residues in the CDR3. CDR3 nucleotide sequence: TGTGCCAGCAGCAGGGACCCGGGAGATCAGCCCCAGCATTTT. Amino acid sequence: CASSRDPGDQPQHF.

V is TRBV6-5 and J is TRBJ1-1, with D tentatively TRBD1 (5 bases). The CDR3 loop spans 12 amino acids. Germline values: CDR1 MNHEY, CDR2 SVGAGI. V lost 4 bases and J lost 5, with 8 bases in between. Here the CDR3 DNA reads TGTGCCAGCAGTTCGAGACAGACTGAAGCTTTCTTT. Its protein product is CASSSRQTEAFF.

The chain uses TRBV29-1 and TRBJ1-1, with a possible D match to TRBD1 (6 bases). From germline, CDR1 is SQVTM and CDR2 ANQGSEA. Trimming took 5 bases from V and 2 from J, leaving 21 bases between them. The CDR3 is made up of 16 amino acids. Written as DNA, the CDR3 is TGCAGCGTTCGATTACGGTTAATTGGGGGCAACACTGAAGCTTTCTTT. Protein: CSVRLRLIGGNTEAFF.